The entry below gives a single TCR beta chain sequence along with its context. The data stem from a study of shared T cell receptors in the human thymus. The trim removed 5 bases at V and 0 bases at J, leaving 2 bases unmatched. The CDR3 runs 16 residues. Per the germline V gene, CDR1 is PRHDT and CDR2 is FYEKMQ (reference sequence). Here immunoSEQ multiplex PCR was the method, and the copy in TCRdb shows in-frame clones only, minus some. The table has hundreds of thousands of clones, approximately 87% seen once. The same specimen was also included in a second study, on human thymus T cells. This second study says: Resections from corrective heart surgery supplied the thymus tissue.

The chain carries TRBV13 and TRBJ2-2; 11 bases map to TRBD1. Input material: thymocytes. The receptor comes from a boy in the first two years of life with a congenital heart defect. DNA for the CDR3: TGTGCCAGCAGCCCGGGACAGGGGGCGAACACCGGGGAGCTGTTTTTT. It yields the protein CASSPGQGANTGELFF.